This T cell receptor (beta chain) was profiled in a study of patients and donors after allogeneic stem cell transplantation. This clonotype is categorized as medium-sized. MiXCR, run by TCRdb on the RT-PCR reads, gives a single entry per CDR3 protein. The table includes approximately 930 distinct CDR3 sequences, about 0.42% detected once. V was cut by 1 base and J by 0 bases, with 17 bases left in between. The CDR3 extends over 17 amino acids. Germline values: CDR1 SGHRS, CDR2 YFSETQ. The chain joins TRBV5-1 to TRBJ2-7; the D gene is possibly TRBD2 (6 bases). The material sequenced was blood, either unsorted or a sorted T cell fraction (not recorded which). The TCR originated in a human donor who was either an allogeneic HSCT recipient or a stem cell or donor lymphocyte infusion donor (not recorded which). It is not recorded whose cells these are; they may come from a transplant donor. The CDR3 is CASSLYGWRENSYEQYF. For the CDR3, the DNA is TGCGCCAGCAGCTTGTATGGATGGCGGGAAAACTCCTACGAGCAGTACTTC.